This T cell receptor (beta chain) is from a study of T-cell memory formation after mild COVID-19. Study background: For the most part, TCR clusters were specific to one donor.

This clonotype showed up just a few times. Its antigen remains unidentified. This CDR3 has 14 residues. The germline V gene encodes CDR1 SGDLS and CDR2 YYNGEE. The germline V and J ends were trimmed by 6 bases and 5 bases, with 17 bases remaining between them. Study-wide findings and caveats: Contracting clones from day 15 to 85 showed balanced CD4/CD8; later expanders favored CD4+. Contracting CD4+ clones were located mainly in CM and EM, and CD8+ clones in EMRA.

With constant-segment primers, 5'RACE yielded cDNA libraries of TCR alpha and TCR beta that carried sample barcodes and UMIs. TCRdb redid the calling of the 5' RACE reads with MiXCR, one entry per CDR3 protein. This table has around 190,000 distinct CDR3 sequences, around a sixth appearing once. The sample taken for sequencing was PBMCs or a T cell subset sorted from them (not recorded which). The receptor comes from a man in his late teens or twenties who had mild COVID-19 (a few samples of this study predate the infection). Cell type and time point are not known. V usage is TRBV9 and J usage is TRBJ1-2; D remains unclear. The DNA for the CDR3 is TGTGCCAGCAAGCAGACGGGTACACTTTATGGCTACACCTTC. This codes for CASKQTGTLYGYTF.